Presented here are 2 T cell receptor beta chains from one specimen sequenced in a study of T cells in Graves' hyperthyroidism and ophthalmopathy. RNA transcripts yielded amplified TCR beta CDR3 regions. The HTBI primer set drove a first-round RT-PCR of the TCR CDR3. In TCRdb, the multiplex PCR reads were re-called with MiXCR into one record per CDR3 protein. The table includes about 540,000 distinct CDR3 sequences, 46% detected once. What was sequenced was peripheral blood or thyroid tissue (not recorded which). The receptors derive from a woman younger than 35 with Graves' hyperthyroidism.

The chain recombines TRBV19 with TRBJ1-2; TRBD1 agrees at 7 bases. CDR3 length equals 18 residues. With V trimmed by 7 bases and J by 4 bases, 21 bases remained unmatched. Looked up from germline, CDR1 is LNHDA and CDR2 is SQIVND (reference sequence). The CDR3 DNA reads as TGTGCCAGTACTTCAGACAGTGTCCTGACAGGGACTGCCTATGGCTACACCTTC. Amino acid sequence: CASTSDSVLTGTAYGYTF.

CDR3 in amino acids: CASSYNRVTNTGELFF. The CDR3 nucleotides are TGTGCCAGCAGTTATAACAGGGTCACGAACACCGGGGAGCTGTTTTTT. V gene TRBV2 combines with J gene TRBJ2-2, with TRBD1 as a possible D gene (6 bases). This CDR3 region has 16 residues. Trimming pared 5 bases from V and 0 bases from J, leaving 13 bases between. In germline, CDR1 is SNHLY, CDR2 FYNNEI.